The rows below give T cell receptor beta chains drawn from one sample of a study of beta chain features in type 1 diabetes. The method was immunoSEQ multiplex PCR; TCRdb's version includes in-frame clones alone and lacks a portion of them. The table has about 900,000 clones, 15% to 20% seen once; the top ten hold 0.02% to 0.025%. The material sequenced was naive CD4+ T cells from blood. Every receptor here comes from a woman between 18 and 29 years old in good health. Both conserved end residues are part of each CDR3. D genes are given only for firm matches. Size values are once, few and many counts, or a class for expanded clones, and some rows have none.

TRBJ2-2 | . | TRBV4-2 | . | TGTGCCAGCAGCCAGCTCGAAGGGGAGCTGTTTTTT | CASSQLEGELFF
TRBJ2-1 | TRBD2 | TRBV5-1 | . | TGCGCCAGCAGCTCGGGACTAGCGGGGCCCAATGAGCAGTTCTTC | CASSSGLAGPNEQFF
TRBJ2-4 | . | TRBV5-4 | . | TGTGCCAGCAGCTTAGGACAGAGCAAAAACATTCAGTACTTC | CASSLGQSKNIQYF
TRBJ2-3 | . | TRBV7-9 | few | TGTGCCAGCAGCTTCGGCCCCCCGAGCACAGATACGCAGTATTTT | CASSFGPPSTDTQYF
TRBJ2-1 | . | TRBV12-5 | . | TGTGCTAGTGCGGCCTACAATGAGCAGTTCTTC | CASAAYNEQFF
TRBJ2-2 | . | TRBV5-1 | . | TGCGCCAGCAGCTTGGCCGCGGGCTTCCTCTCGGACACCGGGGAGCTGTTTTTT | CASSLAAGFLSDTGELFF
TRBJ2-7 | . | TRBV5-4 | . | TGTGCCAGCAGCTCCTTCGGGGCATTCTACGAGCAGTACTTC | CASSSFGAFYEQYF
TRBJ2-3 | . | TRBV28 | . | TGTGCCAGCAGTTCTATGATGAGGGGCACAGATACGCAGTATTTT | CASSSMMRGTDTQYF
TRBJ2-1 | TRBD2 | TRBV7-3 | . | TGTGCCAGCAGCTTATCTGGGACTAGCGGGCAGGAGCAGTTCTTC | CASSLSGTSGQEQFF
TRBJ2-5 | . | TRBV19 | few | TGTGCCAGTAATATATGGGGCGAGACCCAGTACTTC | CASNIWGETQYF
TRBJ2-7 | TRBD1 | TRBV28 | once | TGTGCCAGCAGTATCACCCGGGACAGGGGGCCGAGGGAGCAGTACTTC | CASSITRDRGPREQYF
TRBJ1-2 | . | TRBV6-1 | once | TGTGCCAGCGTCGAGCGAACGGGGGGCGCCGGAGGCTACACCTTC | CASVERTGGAGGYTF
TRBJ1-1 | . | TRBV4-1 | few | TGCGCCAGCAGCCAATTTATTCTGAACACTGAAGCTTTCTTT | CASSQFILNTEAFF
TRBJ2-7 | TRBD1 | TRBV11-1 | . | TGTGCCAGCAGCTTAGGGACAGGGACCTACGAGCAGTACTTC | CASSLGTGTYEQYF
TRBJ2-3 | . | TRBV5-6 | once | TGTGCCAGCAGCTTGGACAGCCGCACAGATACGCAGTATTTT | CASSLDSRTDTQYF
TRBJ1-1 | . | TRBV7-2 | few | TGTGCCAGCAGCTTCCGGAGAATGAACACTGAAGCTTTCTTT | CASSFRRMNTEAFF
TRBJ2-2 | TRBD1 | TRBV5-1 | . | TGCGCCAGCAGGGGACAGGGGAACACCGAGGAGCTGTTTTTT | CASRGQGNTEELFF
TRBJ1-3 | . | TRBV2 | . | TGTGCCAGCAGAGACCGGGACGGTACTCAAAGACTATCTGGAAACACCATATATTTT | CASRDRDGTQRLSGNTIYF
TRBJ2-1 | . | TRBV10-3 | . | TGTGCCATCAGTGCCGGCGACAATGAGCAGTTCTTC | CAISAGDNEQFF
TRBJ2-5 | . | TRBV2 | . | TGTGCCAGCAGCCGGCAGACCGTAGAGACCCAGTACTTC | CASSRQTVETQYF
TRBJ2-1 | TRBD2 | TRBV4-1 | . | TGCGCCAGCAGCCAAGTACTAGCGGGAGGCTACAATGAGCAGTTCTTC | CASSQVLAGGYNEQFF
TRBJ1-3 | . | TRBV6-1 | . | TGTGCCAGCAGTGAAACGGGAAACACCATATATTTT | CASSETGNTIYF
TRBJ1-5 | . | TRBV19 | . | TGTGCCAGTAGGAAAGGGGCAGTCAATCAGCCCCAGCATTTT | CASRKGAVNQPQHF
TRBJ2-7 | . | TRBV28 | . | TGTGCCAGCAGTTTTCAGGGGCGCTACTACGAGCAGTACTTC | CASSFQGRYYEQYF
TRBJ1-1 | . | TRBV2 | few | TGTGCCAGCAGAATCAGGGGCGGGAACACTGAAGCTTTCTTT | CASRIRGGNTEAFF
TRBJ2-2 | . | TRBV6-1 | . | TGTGCCAGCAGTATAGACAGAGAGAACACCGGGGAGCTGTTTTTT | CASSIDRENTGELFF
TRBJ1-5 | TRBD1 | TRBV19 | few | TGTGCCACTAGGGACAGGGGAGGCCAGCCCCAGCATTTT | CATRDRGGQPQHF
TRBJ1-1 | . | TRBV6-1 | . | TGTGCCAGCAGTGAACGCTATCGGGGCACTGAAGCTTTCTTT | CASSERYRGTEAFF
TRBJ2-1 | TRBD2 | TRBV28 | few | TGTGCCAGCAGTCCCCTCGGTAGCGGGAGGGCGGATGAGCAGTTCTTC | CASSPLGSGRADEQFF
TRBJ2-7 | . | TRBV5-4 | few | TGTGCCAGCAGCTTGGAGGCAGGGAAGGGCGAGCAGTACTTC | CASSLEAGKGEQYF
TRBJ1-3 | . | TRBV4-2 | . | TGTGCCAGCAGCCAAGGGGTAGTCTCCGGAAACACCATATATTTT | CASSQGVVSGNTIYF
TRBJ2-7 | TRBD2 | TRBV28 | . | TGTGCCAGCACGGAGGGGGGAGCGGGAGGATACTACGAGCAGTACTTC | CASTEGGAGGYYEQYF
TRBJ2-1 | . | TRBV6-4 | few | TGTGCCAGCACCCCCGGGCATGAGCAGTTCTTC | CASTPGHEQFF
TRBJ2-1 | . | TRBV7-9 | . | TGTGCCAGCAGCTGGGGGAGGAGCTCCTACAATGAGCAGTTCTTC | CASSWGRSSYNEQFF
TRBJ2-1 | . | TRBV11-2 | few | TGTGCCAGCAGCTTACCCCTAGCCTACAATGAGCAGTTCTTC | CASSLPLAYNEQFF
TRBJ2-7 | TRBD1 | TRBV18 | . | TGTGCCAGCTCCCCTACAGGGGGCGCTTTGTACGAGCAGTACTTC | CASSPTGGALYEQYF
TRBJ2-1 | TRBD2 | TRBV7-9 | . | TGTGCCAGCAGCCCAGGCCGGGGGGAACAGAGGAATGAGCAGTTCTTC | CASSPGRGEQRNEQFF
TRBJ2-7 | . | TRBV5-8 | . | TGTGCCAGCAGCTTGTTCTGGGATCAAGAGCAGTACTTC | CASSLFWDQEQYF
TRBJ2-7 | . | TRBV2 | . | TGTGCCAGCAACCCAGGGGATTCCTACGAGCAGTACTTC | CASNPGDSYEQYF
TRBJ2-2 | . | TRBV6-4 | . | TGTGCCAGCAGCCAAGACAGACACACCGGGGAGCTGTTTTTT | CASSQDRHTGELFF
TRBJ2-1 | . | TRBV29-1 | . | TGCAGCGTTGATGGGACAATTAATGAGCAGTTCTTC | CSVDGTINEQFF
TRBJ2-7 | TRBD2 | TRBV29-1 | few | TGCAGCGCTAGACCATTAGCGGGAGTCGACGAGCAGTACTTC | CSARPLAGVDEQYF
TRBJ2-4 | TRBD1 | TRBV14 | few | TGTGCCAGCAGCCCCTTACAGGGGCCCATTCAGTACTTC | CASSPLQGPIQYF
TRBJ1-3 | . | TRBV10-3 | few | TGTGCCATCAACCGGGGGACCCATGGAAACACCATATATTTT | CAINRGTHGNTIYF
TRBJ2-3 | . | TRBV5-6 | . | TGTGCCAGCAGCCGGGCAGGGTTCCCTGATACGCAGTATTTT | CASSRAGFPDTQYF
TRBJ2-1 | TRBD2 | TRBV5-4 | few | TGTGCCAGCAGCTGGAAAGCTAGCGGGACCTACAATGAGCAGTTCTTC | CASSWKASGTYNEQFF
TRBJ2-4 | . | TRBV7-2 | few | TGTGCCAGCAGCTTACAGCCAGACCCAAACATTCAGTACTTC | CASSLQPDPNIQYF
TRBJ2-7 | . | TRBV28 | few | TGTGCCAGCAGTCAAAAATCCTACGAGCAGTACTTC | CASSQKSYEQYF
TRBJ2-2 | . | TRBV7-9 | . | TGTGCCAGCAGCCCGGGACGGAAAAGGGCCGGGGAGCTGTTTTTT | CASSPGRKRAGELFF
TRBJ2-3 | . | TRBV19 | . | TGTGCCAGTAAAGGGGGGCGTCCGGCAGATACGCAGTATTTT | CASKGGRPADTQYF
TRBJ2-3 | . | TRBV25-1 | . | TGTGCCAGCAGTGAGCAGGGAGATACGCAGTATTTT | CASSEQGDTQYF